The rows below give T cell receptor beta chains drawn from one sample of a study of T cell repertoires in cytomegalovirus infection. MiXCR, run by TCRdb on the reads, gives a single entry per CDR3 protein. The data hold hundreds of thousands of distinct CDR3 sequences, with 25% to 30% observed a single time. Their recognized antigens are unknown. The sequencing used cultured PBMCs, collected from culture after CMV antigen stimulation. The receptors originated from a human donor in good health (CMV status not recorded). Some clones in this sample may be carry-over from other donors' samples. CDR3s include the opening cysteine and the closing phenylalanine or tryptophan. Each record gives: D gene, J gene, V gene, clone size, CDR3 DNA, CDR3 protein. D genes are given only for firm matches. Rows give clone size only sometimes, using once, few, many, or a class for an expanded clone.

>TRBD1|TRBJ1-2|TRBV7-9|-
TGTGCCAGCAGCCCACAGGGGACTAACTATGGCTACACCTTC
CASSPQGTNYGYTF
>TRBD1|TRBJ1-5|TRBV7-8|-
TGTGCCAGCAGCAAAGCGGGACCTACAGGGGGTAATCAGCCCCAGCATTTT
CASSKAGPTGGNQPQHF
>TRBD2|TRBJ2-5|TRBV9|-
TGTGCCAGCAGCGTAGCCGGGGTAGCGGGGCCCCAAGAGACCCAGTACTTC
CASSVAGVAGPQETQYF
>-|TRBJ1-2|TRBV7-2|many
TGTGCCAGCAGCTTTCGGGGGGGCAGGGCTAACTATGGCTACACCTTC
CASSFRGGRANYGYTF
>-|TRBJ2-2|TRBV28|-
TGTGCCAGCCTGAGGGGGAACACCGGGGAGCTGTTTTTT
CASLRGNTGELFF
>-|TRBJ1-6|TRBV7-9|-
TGTGCCAGCAACCTGGTTGGGTCCATGGGCTCACCCCTCCACTTT
CASNLVGSMGSPLHF
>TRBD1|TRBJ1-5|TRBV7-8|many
TGTGCCAGCAGCTCCCACCGGGACAGGGGGGGGAGCAATCAGCCCCAGCATTTT
CASSSHRDRGGSNQPQHF
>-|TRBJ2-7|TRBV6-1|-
TGTGCCAGCAGTGAAGCCGGCAGCTACGAGCAGTACTTC
CASSEAGSYEQYF
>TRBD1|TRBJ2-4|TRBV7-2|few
TGTGCCAGCGTCGATTACAGGGGTCCCTTCATAGCCAAAAACATTCAGTACTTC
CASVDYRGPFIAKNIQYF
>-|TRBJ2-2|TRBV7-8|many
TGTGCCAGCTGGCCTCGATGGGAGACCACCGGGGAGCTGTTTTTT
CASWPRWETTGELFF
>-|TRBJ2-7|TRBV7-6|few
TGTGCCAGCAGCCGGCCCGGACAGCCCTACGAGCAGTACTTC
CASSRPGQPYEQYF
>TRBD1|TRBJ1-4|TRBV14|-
TGTGCCAGCAGCTCCGGACAGGGGAGATCTAATGAAAAACTGTTTTTT
CASSSGQGRSNEKLFF
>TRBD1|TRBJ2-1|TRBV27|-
TGTGCCAGCAGTTTTGACAGGGGACCCTACAATGAGCAGTTCTTC
CASSFDRGPYNEQFF
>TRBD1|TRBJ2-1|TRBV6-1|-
TGTGCCAGCAGGACAGGGGGCTATGAGCAGTTCTTC
CASRTGGYEQFF
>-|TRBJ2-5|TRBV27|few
TGTGCCAGCAGTTTATCGAGGCAGGGAGAGACCCAGTACTTC
CASSLSRQGETQYF
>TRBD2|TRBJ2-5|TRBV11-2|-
TGTGCCAGCAGCTTCACTAGCGGGAGGGCCCTAGAGGAGACCCAGTACTTC
CASSFTSGRALEETQYF
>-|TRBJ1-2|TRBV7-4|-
TGTGCCAGCAGCTTAGAGTGGGAAAGGGCTGGCTACACCTTC
CASSLEWERAGYTF
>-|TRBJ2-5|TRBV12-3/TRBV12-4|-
TGTGCCAGCAACTCCGAACAGGGACGGGGAGAGACCCAGTACTTC
CASNSEQGRGETQYF
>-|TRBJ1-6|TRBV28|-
TGTGCCAGCAGTCCCAACCTATTGACAGGAAGAATTTCACCCCTCCACTTT
CASSPNLLTGRISPLHF
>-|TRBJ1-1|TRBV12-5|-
TGTGCTAGTGCCCCGACGGCGAACACTGAAGCTTTCTTT
CASAPTANTEAFF
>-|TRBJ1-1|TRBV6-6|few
TGTGCCAGCAGTTACACCGGTACGGACACTGAAGCTTTCTTT
CASSYTGTDTEAFF
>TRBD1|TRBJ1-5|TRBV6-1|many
TGTGCCAGCAGATCCGGGACAGGGTATGAAGGCAATCAGCCCCAGCATTTT
CASRSGTGYEGNQPQHF
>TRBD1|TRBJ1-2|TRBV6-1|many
TGTGCCAGCAGTCGGGACAGAAGGGGCTACACCTTC
CASSRDRRGYTF
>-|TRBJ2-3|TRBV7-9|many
TGTGCCAGCAGCCGAGGGGACGTTACAGATACGCAGTATTTT
CASSRGDVTDTQYF
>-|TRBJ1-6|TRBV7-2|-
TGTGCCAGCAGCTTAGTTAGAACGGTTAATTCACCCCTCCACTTT
CASSLVRTVNSPLHF
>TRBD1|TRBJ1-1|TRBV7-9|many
TGTGCCAGCAGCCTCGGGACAGGGATCACTGAAGCTTTCTTT
CASSLGTGITEAFF
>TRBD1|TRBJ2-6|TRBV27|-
TGTGCCAGCAGTTTATCGGCCGAAGGACAGGGCTACTCTGGGGCCAACGTCCTGACTTTC
CASSLSAEGQGYSGANVLTF
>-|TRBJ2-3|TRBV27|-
TGTGCCAGCAGTCTAGCCTCTTCCCCAAATACGCAGTATTTT
CASSLASSPNTQYF
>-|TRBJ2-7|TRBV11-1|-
TGTGCCAGCAGCACATACTGGGCGCATAGCGGGACAGGCGCCGAGCAGTACTTC
CASSTYWAHSGTGAEQYF
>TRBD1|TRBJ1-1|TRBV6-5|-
TGTGCCAGCAGTTTACACAGGGGGACGGGACTCATGAACACTGAAGCTTTCTTT
CASSLHRGTGLMNTEAFF
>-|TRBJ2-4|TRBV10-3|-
TGTGCCATCAGTGTAGGCAGGACTGAAAACATTCAGTACTTC
CAISVGRTENIQYF
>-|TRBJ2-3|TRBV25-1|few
TGTGCCAGCAGCAGGCCGGGCACAGATACGCAGTATTTT
CASSRPGTDTQYF
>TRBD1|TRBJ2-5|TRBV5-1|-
TGCGCCAGCAGCCACCGGCCGGACAGGGTCGAGACCCAGTACTTC
CASSHRPDRVETQYF
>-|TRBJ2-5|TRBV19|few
TGTGCCAGTAGTATTCGGGCAGCGCAAGAGACCCAGTACTTC
CASSIRAAQETQYF
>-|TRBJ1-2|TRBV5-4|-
TGTGCCAGCAGCTTGGACACAACCTATGGCTACACCTTC
CASSLDTTYGYTF
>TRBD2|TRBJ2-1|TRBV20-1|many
TGCAGTGCCCGGACTAGCGGGATGGGTTACAATGAGCAGTTCTTC
CSARTSGMGYNEQFF
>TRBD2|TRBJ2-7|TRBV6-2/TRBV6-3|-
TGTGCCAGCAGTCTTCCTAGCGGGAGGGAGCAGTACTTC
CASSLPSGREQYF
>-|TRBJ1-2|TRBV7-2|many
TGTGCCAGCAGCTTAACGGGGCGGAGAAACTATGGCTACACCTTC
CASSLTGRRNYGYTF
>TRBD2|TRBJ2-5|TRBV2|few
TGTGCCAGCAGCCCGACTAGCGGGAGTCAATGGGAGACCCAGTACTTC
CASSPTSGSQWETQYF
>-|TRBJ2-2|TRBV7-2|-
TGTGCCAGCAGCTCTTCCCGTCTAACCGGGGAGCTGTTTTTT
CASSSSRLTGELFF
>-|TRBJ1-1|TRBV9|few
TGTGCCAGCAACAAGGGTTTGGAGAACACTGAAGCTTTCTTT
CASNKGLENTEAFF
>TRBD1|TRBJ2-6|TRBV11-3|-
TGTGCCAGCGATTGTGAGGGGGCTTTGGAGCTCTCTGGGGCCAACGTCCTGACTTTC
CASDCEGALELSGANVLTF